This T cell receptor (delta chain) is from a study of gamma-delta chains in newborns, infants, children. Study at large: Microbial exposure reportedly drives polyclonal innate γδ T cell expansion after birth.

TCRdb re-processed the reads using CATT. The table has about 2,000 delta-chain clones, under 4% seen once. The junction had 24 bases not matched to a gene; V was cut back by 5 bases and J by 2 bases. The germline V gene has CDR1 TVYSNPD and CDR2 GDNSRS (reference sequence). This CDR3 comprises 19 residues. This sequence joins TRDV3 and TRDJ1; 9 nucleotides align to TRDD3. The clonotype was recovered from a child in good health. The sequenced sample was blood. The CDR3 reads CALPGRCEIRGYATDKLIF. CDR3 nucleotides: TGTGCCCTCCCGGGGCGATGTGAAATTCGGGGATACGCAACCGATAAACTCATCTTT.